The 27 T cell receptor beta chains below come from one sample, sequenced in a study of T cell responses to AZD1222 COVID-19 vaccine. Libraries were prepared by immunoSEQ multiplex PCR; TCRdb keeps only in-frame clonotypes and omits some of them. This table holds fewer than 120,000 clones, about 87% found once. The sequences come from peripheral blood, collected on day 0 of AZD1222 vaccination. Every receptor here comes from an adult in good health.

V and J are TRBV6-5 and TRBJ1-4; TRBD1 is a possible D gene (5 bases). From germline, CDR1 is MNHEY and CDR2 SVGAGI. V lost 0 bases and J 7 bases, leaving 9 bases between the germline ends. CDR3 length: 14 amino acids. CDR3 in amino acids: CASSYSRGGEKLFF. In DNA form, the CDR3 reads TGTGCCAGCAGTTACTCGCGGGGGGGTGAAAAACTGTTTTTT.

V gene TRBV29-1 combines with J gene TRBJ1-1; D not resolved. The CDR3 loop spans 12 amino acids. The ends were cut back, 4 bases at V and 4 bases at J, with 10 bases in the middle. Germline V gene sequence: CDR1 SQVTM, CDR2 ANQGSEA. This CDR3 is CSVVRTTTEAFF. The CDR3 DNA is TGCAGCGTTGTACGGACTACCACTGAAGCTTTCTTT.

The chain has TRBV7-6 and TRBJ2-3, with D perhaps TRBD2 (5 bases). The V and J ends lost 7 bases and 0 bases respectively, with 14 bases between them. The CDR3 consists of 15 residues. Germline lookup yields CDR1 SGHVS and CDR2 FNYEAQ. CDR3 sequence (DNA): TGTGCCAGCACCGAGGGTAGTGTTAGCACAGATACGCAGTATTTT. It specifies CASTEGSVSTDTQYF.

The rearrangement joins TRBV6-5 to TRBJ1-2; perhaps TRBD1 as D (5 bases). Trimming took 6 bases from V and 6 from J, leaving 14 bases between them. CDR3 size: 13 residues. Germline loops: CDR1 MNHEY, CDR2 SVGAGI. CDR3 loop: CASRILGVHGYTF. The CDR3 DNA sequence: TGTGCCAGCAGAATTTTAGGGGTACATGGCTACACCTTC.

The chain employs TRBV5-1 and TRBJ2-2; D ambiguous. The germline V and J ends were trimmed by 3 bases and 8 bases, with 8 bases remaining between them. The CDR3 is 12 residues long. In germline, CDR1 is SGHRS, CDR2 YFSETQ. As DNA, the CDR3 is TGCGCCAGCAGCTCGCCGCGGGGGGAGCTGTTTTTT. Amino acids: CASSSPRGELFF.

The genes are TRBV11-2 and TRBJ2-5; D gene unclear. The CDR3 is made up of 14 amino acids. The V gene lost 0 bases and the J gene lost 2 bases, with 7 bases spanning the gap. CDR1 is SGHAT and CDR2 is FQNNGV in the germline V gene. The CDR3 coding sequence is TGTGCCAGCAGCTTAGAGCTCACACAAGAGACCCAGTACTTC. The encoded protein is CASSLELTQETQYF.

This clone has a single count. The V gene is TRBV27, the J gene TRBJ1-4, with D perhaps matching TRBD1 (5 bases). From germline, CDR1 is MNHEY and CDR2 SMNVEV (reference sequence). The CDR3 contains 15 residues. Between the trimmed V and J ends, which lost 2 bases and 8 bases, there was a span of 15 bases. Here the CDR3 DNA reads TGTGCCAGCAGTTTACTCGCAGGGACGCAGGAAAAACTGTTTTTT. It specifies CASSLLAGTQEKLFF.

The chain employs TRBV5-5 and TRBJ2-2; no firm D call. Per germline, CDR1 SGHKS and CDR2 YYEKEE (reference sequence). The CDR3 covers 12 residues. V gave up 1 base and J gave up 6 bases, with 4 bases separating them. This chain's CDR3 is CASSLISGELFF. The CDR3 DNA follows: TGTGCCAGCAGCTTGATCTCCGGGGAGCTGTTTTTT.

This clone has only a few counts. The chain combines TRBV27 with TRBJ1-2; the D is unclear. Germline CDR1 reads MNHEY; CDR2 reads SMNVEV (reference sequence). The CDR3 has 14 amino acids. With 5 bases removed from V and 4 bases from J, the gap between germline ends came to 14 bases. CDR3 residues: CASSLAPSFYGYTF. The CDR3 DNA reads as TGTGCCAGCAGTCTGGCCCCCTCTTTCTATGGCTACACCTTC.

This chain's CDR3 is CASSIARGLYEQYF. CDR3 sequence (DNA): TGTGCCAGTAGTATAGCGAGGGGGCTCTACGAGCAGTACTTC. The genes are TRBV19 and TRBJ2-7; 7 positions match TRBD1. J was trimmed by 3 bases and V by 1 base; bases with no gene match: 3. Germline assignment: CDR1 LNHDA and CDR2 SQIVND (reference sequence). The length of the CDR3 is 14 residues.

This clone has a single count. The CDR3 DNA reads TGTGCCAGCAGCTTGGATGAAGATGGCTATGGCTACACCTTC. Translation gives CASSLDEDGYGYTF. The rearrangement links TRBV5-6 to TRBJ1-2; the D is unclear. CDR3 length: 14 amino acids. The germline gives CDR1 SGHDT, CDR2 YYEEEE. V was pared by 0 bases and J by 4 bases, with 10 bases between.

The gene calls are TRBV5-1 and TRBJ1-2; D is possibly TRBD1 (6 bases). V was trimmed by 4 bases and J by 5 bases, leaving 15 bases between them. The length of the CDR3 is 14 residues. Germline CDR1 SGHRS, CDR2 YFSETQ. The CDR3 DNA sequence: TGCGCCAGCAGCCTTACCGGACAGCCGTATGGCTACACCTTC. Translated, it gives CASSLTGQPYGYTF. The variable domain in full, completed from reference TRBV5-1 and TRBJ1-2, reads KAGVTQTPRYLIKTRGQQVTLSCSPISGHRSVSWYQQTPGQGLQFLFEYFSETQRNKGNFPGRFSGRQFSNSRSEMNVSTLELGDSALYLCASSLTGQPYGYTFGSGTRLTVV.

The chain combines TRBV7-2 with TRBJ1-5; the match to TRBD1 covers 7 bases. V lost 5 bases to trimming and J lost 6 bases; unmatched junction nucleotides: 16. The CDR3 runs to 17 residues. CDR1 is SGHTA and CDR2 is FQGNSA in the germline V gene. CDR3 sequence: CASSPRGGVQGGQPQHF. CDR3 DNA sequence: TGTGCCAGCAGCCCCAGGGGGGGGGTCCAAGGAGGTCAGCCCCAGCATTTT.

This clone was detected a few times. The V gene is TRBV7-9, the J gene TRBJ1-2, with D maybe TRBD1 (5 bases). There are 15 residues in the CDR3. Trimming stripped 0 bases from V and 7 bases from J, with 15 bases between. Germline V lookup: CDR1 SEHNR, CDR2 FQNEAQ (reference sequence). In nucleotides, the CDR3 is TGTGCCAGCAGCTTAGCGGGGGGGACCGGGCTTGGCTACACCTTC. It yields the protein CASSLAGGTGLGYTF.

The table lists this clone with a few counts. The chain uses TRBV7-8 and TRBJ1-1, with D unresolved. V lost 3 bases and J 0 bases, leaving 8 bases between the germline ends. CDR1 is SGHVS and CDR2 is FQNEAQ in the germline V gene. The CDR3 runs 14 residues. CDR3 protein: CASSLSEMNTEAFF. For the CDR3, the DNA is TGTGCCAGCAGCTTGAGTGAGATGAACACTGAAGCTTTCTTT. Based on the CDR3 plus reference TRBV7-8 and TRBJ1-1, the full variable domain is GAGVSQSPRYKVAKRGQDVALRCDPISGHVSLFWYQQALGQGPEFLTYFQNEAQLDKSGLPSDRFFAERPEGSVSTLKIQRTQQEDSAVYLCASSLSEMNTEAFFGQGTRLTVV.

The chain couples TRBV5-4 to TRBJ1-5; D is unclear. The germline V gene has CDR1 SGHNT and CDR2 YYREEE (reference sequence). CDR3 size: 15 residues. V dropped 0 bases and J dropped 5 bases, with 12 bases sitting between them. CDR3: CASSLEPQPDQPQHF. For the CDR3, the DNA is TGTGCCAGCAGCTTGGAACCCCAGCCGGATCAGCCCCAGCATTTT.

This rearrangement joins TRBV4-1 to TRBJ1-5; the D gene is possibly TRBD1 (6 bases). The V end lost 0 bases, the J end lost 3 bases, and 12 bases lay between the germline ends. This CDR3 is built from 16 residues. Germline CDR1 is MGHRA and CDR2 is YSYEKL. Here the CDR3 reads CASSQDTQGYNQPQHF. CDR3 DNA: TGCGCCAGCAGCCAAGACACACAGGGCTACAATCAGCCCCAGCATTTT.

The CDR3 loop reads CASRNGRGTGELFF. CDR3 bases: TGCGCCAGCAGGAACGGGAGGGGAACCGGGGAGCTGTTTTTT. The chain employs TRBV5-1 and TRBJ2-2, with 8 positions matching TRBD2. The germline V gene has CDR1 SGHRS and CDR2 YFSETQ. CDR3 length equals 14 residues. Trimming cost V 5 bases and J 5 bases; bases outside gene matches: 5. The full variable domain, completed using reference TRBV5-1 and TRBJ2-2, is KAGVTQTPRYLIKTRGQQVTLSCSPISGHRSVSWYQQTPGQGLQFLFEYFSETQRNKGNFPGRFSGRQFSNSRSEMNVSTLELGDSALYLCASRNGRGTGELFFGEGSRLTVL.

CDR3 in DNA: TGTGCCAGCAGCCGCCGGGACAGGGGATTCGATGAGCAGTTCTTC. Amino acid sequence: CASSRRDRGFDEQFF. The V and J genes are TRBV5-5 and TRBJ2-1, with 10 bases lining up with TRBD1. CDR1 is SGHKS, CDR2 YYEKEE, per germline (reference sequence). J was trimmed by 8 bases and V by 4 bases; bases with no gene match: 9. The CDR3 runs to 15 residues.

The rearrangement uses TRBV11-2 and TRBJ2-6, with a weak D call TRBD1 (6 bases). CDR1 SGHAT and CDR2 FQNNGV come from the germline V gene. CDR3 size: 15 residues. V gave up 1 base and J gave up 4 bases, with 8 bases separating them. CDR3 residues: CASSLAGVGANVLTF. The CDR3 nucleotides read TGTGCCAGCAGCTTAGCAGGGGTCGGGGCCAACGTCCTGACTTTC.

The sample holds a few counts of this clone. The chain couples TRBV30 to TRBJ1-6; 9 bases align to TRBD1. The ends lost 6 bases at V and 0 bases at J; junction bases unmatched: 12. The CDR3 is made up of 18 amino acids. Germline V CDR1 and CDR2: GTSNPN, SVGIG (reference sequence). The CDR3, as DNA: TGTGCCTGCATACCCGGGACAGGGTTGGCCTCCTATAATTCACCCCTCCACTTT. It encodes CACIPGTGLASYNSPLHF.

The gene calls are TRBV19 and TRBJ2-1; 7 bases map to TRBD1. V trimming: 5 bases; J trimming: 3 bases; junction bases outside the gene matches: 10. The CDR3 contains 16 residues. CDR1 is LNHDA, CDR2 SQIVND, per germline (reference sequence). CDR3 DNA: TGTGCCAGTAGTGAACCGGGACAGAATTTCTACAATGAGCAGTTCTTC. This encodes CASSEPGQNFYNEQFF.

The V gene is TRBV21-1, the J gene TRBJ2-1; the D call of TRBD2 is as the table states it, not checked on the DNA. TRBV21-1 is given as a pseudogene. This CDR3 has 15 residues. The DNA for the CDR3 is TGTGCCAGCAGCAAGTTGTGGACTGAAGGCGATGAGCAGTTCTTC. As protein: CASSKLWTEGDEQFF.

This chain connects TRBV5-1 to TRBJ1-1; a possible D gene is TRBD1 (6 bases). Germline loops: CDR1 SGHRS, CDR2 YFSETQ. V shed 4 bases and J shed 8 bases, with 9 bases lying between them. The CDR3 length is 11 residues. As DNA, the CDR3 is TGCGCCAGCAGCGAAGGACAGGAAGCTTTCTTT. Translating gives CASSEGQEAFF.

This clone was picked up a small number of times. The genes are TRBV5-1 and TRBJ1-2, with D tentatively TRBD1 (6 bases). The CDR3 has 13 residues. Germline values: CDR1 SGHRS, CDR2 YFSETQ. The V end was cut by 5 bases, the J end by 4 bases, with 12 bases between. The CDR3 loop reads CASSNRVVYGYTF. As DNA, the CDR3 is TGCGCCAGCAGTAACAGGGTTGTCTATGGCTACACCTTC.

The gene calls are TRBV5-4 and TRBJ2-7; TRBD2 matches 14 bases. CDR1 is SGHNT and CDR2 is YYREEE in the germline V gene (reference sequence). There are 15 residues in the CDR3. V lost 4 bases to trimming and J lost 5 bases; unmatched junction nucleotides: 5. CDR3 protein: CASSLGTSGSDEQYF. The CDR3 DNA follows: TGTGCCAGCAGCCTCGGGACTAGCGGGAGTGACGAGCAGTACTTC.

This clone has a single count. The rearrangement links TRBV5-4 to TRBJ2-1; D not certain. The CDR3 covers 12 residues. V lost 3 bases and J 7 bases, leaving 8 bases between the germline ends. Germline CDR1 is SGHNT and CDR2 is YYREEE (reference sequence). CDR3 sequence reads: CASSSDRNEQFF. The CDR3, as DNA: TGTGCCAGCAGCTCCGACCGGAATGAGCAGTTCTTC.